The 5 T cell receptor beta chains below were found in one sample sequenced in a study of CXCR3 chemokines and chemotherapy response in bladder cancer. TCRdb reanalysed the PCR reads using MiXCR and keeps one entry per CDR3 protein. The table includes about 13,000 distinct CDR3 sequences, around 12% detected once. Sampling took place from a patient whose treatment included neoadjuvant chemotherapy. These receptors came from a human donor with bladder cancer that did not respond to neoadjuvant chemotherapy.

This clonotype was recorded at least ten times. This chain joins TRBV27 and TRBJ1-2, with D perhaps TRBD1 (5 bases). Trimming took 7 bases from V and 3 from J, leaving 24 bases between them. The CDR3 extends over 17 amino acids. Germline assignment: CDR1 MNHEY and CDR2 SMNVEV (reference sequence). CDR3 bases: TGTGCCAGCACCTCATTCCCTCGGGACCTTCATCACTATGGCTACACCTTC. This translates into CASTSFPRDLHHYGYTF.

This clonotype has ten or more counts. This chain links TRBV6-1 with TRBJ2-2, with a tentative D call TRBD2 (5 bases). V shed 7 bases and J shed 1 base, with 13 bases lying between them. Germline V gene data show CDR1 as MNHNS and CDR2 as SASEGT. The CDR3 contains 15 residues. The CDR3 region has the DNA TGTGCCAGCACCCCGAGAGGAGGGAACACCGGGGAGCTGTTTTTT. Translating gives CASTPRGGNTGELFF.

This clonotype occurred many times. The chain uses TRBV6-6 and TRBJ2-1, with TRBD2 identical over 11 bases. The CDR3 sequence is 15 residues long. Germline V gene lookup returns CDR1 MNHNY and CDR2 SVGAGI (reference sequence). The V gene end was trimmed by 6 bases and the J gene end by 2 bases; junction bases not matched to a gene: 3. DNA for the CDR3: TGTGCCAGCAGAGAACTAGCGGGAGCCTACAATGAGCAGTTCTTC. Its translation: CASRELAGAYNEQFF.

This clonotype came up many times. V usage is TRBV29-1 and J usage is TRBJ1-1, with 8 bases that match TRBD1. The CDR3 has 13 residues. CDR1 is SQVTM and CDR2 is ANQGSEA in the germline V gene. V lost 6 bases, J lost 1 base, and 4 bases stayed unmatched. The CDR3 here is CSVDRGENTEAFF. In DNA form, the CDR3 reads TGCAGCGTCGACAGGGGAGAGAACACTGAAGCTTTCTTT.

In this sample, this clonotype turned up many times. The V and J genes are TRBV18 and TRBJ1-2, with D unclear. V shed 2 bases and J shed 0 bases, with 10 bases lying between them. Germline lookup yields CDR1 KGHSH and CDR2 LQKENI. The CDR3 runs 15 residues. In DNA form, the CDR3 reads TGTGCCAGCTCACCAACCGCCCGTCCTAACTATGGCTACACCTTC. This codes for CASSPTARPNYGYTF.